Shown below are 19 T cell receptor beta chains from a single sample sequenced in a study of blood T cell repertoires in COVID-19. Measured with immunoSEQ multiplex PCR; TCRdb has only the in-frame clones, and not every one. Here the sample spans about 120,000 clones, about 90% being singletons. What was sequenced was peripheral blood. These receptors originate from an older woman with COVID-19, enrolled during active disease.

This chain links TRBV11-2 with TRBJ1-4; D might be TRBD1 (6 bases). The length of the CDR3 is 14 residues. Germline V gene lookup returns CDR1 SGHAT and CDR2 FQNNGV. Trimming cost V 4 bases and J 7 bases, with 13 bases left between them. Here the CDR3 reads CASSSGHRIEKLFF. CDR3 coding DNA: TGTGCCAGCAGCTCGGGACATCGTATTGAAAAACTGTTTTTT.

This clone was seen more than once but under ten times. The chain combines TRBV6-2 or TRBV6-3 with TRBJ1-3; D is unresolved. Germline V gene lookup returns CDR1 MNHEY and CDR2 SVGEGT. V lost 2 bases, J lost 1 base, and 12 bases lay in between. The CDR3 is made up of 16 amino acids. This CDR3 reads CASSYPSYRSGNTIYF. The CDR3 nucleotides are TGTGCCAGCAGTTACCCATCGTATCGGTCTGGAAACACCATATATTTT.

This rearrangement joins TRBV5-1 to TRBJ2-5; 7 nucleotides match TRBD1. V lost 4 bases and J lost 0; bases outside the gene matches: 6. Germline V gene data show CDR1 as SGHRS and CDR2 as YFSETQ. This CDR3 spans 15 amino acids. The CDR3 DNA follows: TGCGCCAGCAGCAAGACAGGGAACGACCAAGAGACCCAGTACTTC. This codes for CASSKTGNDQETQYF.

The rearrangement uses TRBV7-6 and TRBJ2-7; 11 bases agree with TRBD2. The trim removed 4 bases at V and 2 bases at J, leaving 10 bases unmatched. CDR3 length: 17 residues. Looked up from germline, CDR1 is SGHVS and CDR2 is FNYEAQ. CDR3: CASSSLAGAATAYEQYF. CDR3 sequence (DNA): TGTGCCAGCAGCTCACTAGCGGGGGCTGCTACAGCCTACGAGCAGTACTTC.

In DNA, the CDR3 is TGCGCCAGCAGCTTGCAAGGGGGCCAGGGCGAGCAGTACTTC. It is translated as CASSLQGGQGEQYF. The chain has TRBV5-1 and TRBJ2-7; 7 bases are a match to TRBD1. Looked up from germline, CDR1 is SGHRS and CDR2 is YFSETQ. V gave up 1 base and J gave up 6 bases; unmatched junction bases: 7. CDR3 size: 14 residues.

The rearrangement uses TRBV18 and TRBJ1-1; no clear D. In germline, CDR1 is KGHSH, CDR2 LQKENI. CDR3 length equals 13 residues. Trimming removed 8 bases from V and 0 bases from J, with 10 bases in between. The CDR3: CASAQAMNTEAFF. In nucleotides, the CDR3 is TGTGCCAGCGCTCAGGCGATGAACACTGAAGCTTTCTTT.

The chain carries TRBV5-8 and TRBJ1-5, with D maybe TRBD1 (5 bases). V was shortened by 2 bases and J by 4 bases, with 13 bases between the two germline ends. This CDR3 spans 15 amino acids. From germline, CDR1 is SGHTS and CDR2 YDEGEE. In nucleotides, the CDR3 is TGTGCCAGCAGCTTCATGACAGTCGCAAATCAGCCCCAGCATTTT. It specifies CASSFMTVANQPQHF.

The chain uses TRBV27 and TRBJ2-7; D might be TRBD1 (5 bases). With 10 bases removed from V and 6 bases from J, the gap between germline ends came to 22 bases. Per germline, CDR1 MNHEY and CDR2 SMNVEV (reference sequence). CDR3 length equals 14 residues. In nucleotides, the CDR3 is TGTGCCATTGGATATGGGGCTAGTCATCTCGAGCAGTACTTC. Protein: CAIGYGASHLEQYF.

The chain recombines TRBV5-7 with TRBJ1-2; D possibly corresponds to TRBD1 (5 bases). TRBV5-7 is flagged as an ORF with uncertain function. The V end lost 4 bases, the J end lost 7 bases, and 17 bases lay between the germline ends. The length of the CDR3 is 14 residues. CDR3 DNA: TGTGCCAGCAGCCCTAGGGAGGGGTCCGGTGGCTACACCTTC. Encoded protein: CASSPREGSGGYTF.

The chain combines TRBV15 with TRBJ2-3, with 8 bases lining up with TRBD2. In germline, CDR1 is LNHNV, CDR2 YYDKDF (reference sequence). After removal of 0 bases from V and 4 bases from J, the junction contained 12 bases not matched to a gene. This CDR3 region has 18 residues. The CDR3 loop reads CATSRDNGVIAGSDTQYF. The CDR3 nucleotides are TGTGCCACCAGCAGAGATAACGGGGTAATAGCGGGGTCAGATACGCAGTATTTT. Based on the CDR3 plus reference TRBV15 and TRBJ2-3, the full variable domain is DAMVIQNPRYQVTQFGKPVTLSCSQTLNHNVMYWYQQKSSQAPKLLFHYYDKDFNNEADTPDNFQSRRPNTSFCFLDIRSPGLGDTAMYLCATSRDNGVIAGSDTQYFGPGTRLTVL.

This chain connects TRBV19 to TRBJ1-5; perhaps TRBD1 as D (5 bases). CDR3 size: 15 residues. Germline V gene sequence: CDR1 LNHDA, CDR2 SQIVND (reference sequence). Trimming cost V 3 bases and J 2 bases, with 11 bases left between them. CDR3 sequence (DNA): TGTGCCAGTAGTATTAGGGGAAACGGCAATCAGCCCCAGCATTTT. As protein: CASSIRGNGNQPQHF.

The gene calls are TRBV7-9 and TRBJ1-6; 9 bases match TRBD1. CDR1 and CDR2 (germline): SEHNR, FQNEAQ (reference sequence). V lost 5 bases, J lost 10 bases, and 15 bases stayed unmatched. The CDR3 covers 17 residues. The CDR3 sequence is CASSKGRGGDRDSPLHF. The CDR3 DNA reads TGTGCCAGCAGCAAAGGCAGGGGCGGGGACAGGGACTCACCCCTCCACTTT.

The chain recombines TRBV7-2 with TRBJ2-5; D is perhaps TRBD2 (6 bases). Germline V gene data show CDR1 as SGHTA and CDR2 as FQGNSA. The CDR3 totals 13 residues. Trimming took 5 bases from V and 1 from J, leaving 8 bases between them. CDR3 loop: CASSRGLQETQYF. CDR3 coding DNA: TGTGCCAGCAGCCGGGGACTCCAAGAGACCCAGTACTTC.

The chain couples TRBV11-2 to TRBJ2-2; tentative D call: TRBD1 (6 bases). Trimming pared 5 bases from V and 1 base from J, leaving 14 bases between. The CDR3 totals 16 residues. CDR1 and CDR2 from the germline V gene are SGHAT and FQNNGV. The CDR3 DNA is TGTGCCAGCAGCCCACATCCGGGACAGAACACCGGGGAGCTGTTTTTT. Amino acid sequence: CASSPHPGQNTGELFF.

About this clone itself: Distinct nucleotide sequences in the sample also encode this CDR3. V gene TRBV3-1 (or the pseudogene TRBV3-2) combines with J gene TRBJ1-2, with D maybe TRBD1 (5 bases). From germline, CDR1 is LGHDT and CDR2 YNNKEL (reference sequence). V shed 0 bases and J shed 3 bases, with 8 bases lying between them. The CDR3 runs to 14 residues. For the CDR3, the DNA is TGTGCCAGCAGCCAAGATCTAGGGGACTATGGCTACACCTTC. Protein: CASSQDLGDYGYTF.

The rearrangement uses TRBV3-1 (or the pseudogene TRBV3-2) and TRBJ2-7, with 8 nucleotides matching TRBD2. Trimming removed 2 bases from V and 5 bases from J; junction bases left unmatched: 17. Germline CDR1 is LGHDT and CDR2 is YNNKEL (reference sequence). This CDR3 spans 18 amino acids. As DNA, the CDR3 is TGTGCCAGCAGCCAAAGATGGGGGGAGCGGGGGCGAATCGACGAGCAGTACTTC. Its translation is CASSQRWGERGRIDEQYF.

This clone was recorded only once. The J gene is TRBJ2-2, the V gene TRBV3-1 (or the pseudogene TRBV3-2), with D uncertain. V was cut by 3 bases and J by 1 base, with 12 bases left in between. The CDR3 runs 16 residues. Germline CDR1 reads LGHDT; CDR2 reads YNNKEL (reference sequence). The CDR3 sequence: CASSQAVALNTGELFF. For the CDR3, the DNA is TGTGCCAGCAGCCAGGCGGTAGCCCTGAACACCGGGGAGCTGTTTTTT.

The chain employs TRBV7-3 and TRBJ2-7; 9 bases line up with TRBD1. Germline loops: CDR1 SGHTA, CDR2 FQGTGA. With 11 bases clipped from V and 4 bases from J, the junction kept 9 bases outside the gene matches. CDR3 size: 13 residues. CDR3 coding DNA: TGTGCCGCAACAGGGACAGGGTCGTACGAGCAGTACTTC. This translates into CAATGTGSYEQYF. Variable domain in full (rest from reference TRBV7-3 and TRBJ2-7): GAGVSQTPSNKVTEKGKYVELRCDPISGHTALYWYRQSLGQGPEFLIYFQGTGAADDSGLPNDRFFAVRPEGSVSTLKIQRTERGDSAVYLCAATGTGSYEQYFGPGTRLTVT.

The J gene is TRBJ1-2, the V gene TRBV6-5, with TRBD1 matching over 7 bases. The CDR3 totals 13 residues. CDR1 and CDR2 from the germline V gene are MNHEY and SVGAGI. The V segment lost 6 bases and the J segment 7 bases; nucleotides outside the gene matches: 8. CDR3 in amino acids: CASRSRGEIGYTF. CDR3 DNA: TGTGCCAGCAGATCCAGGGGGGAGATTGGCTACACCTTC.